The 3 T cell receptor beta chains reported below all come from one sample, sequenced in a study of human T cells and chemical hapten exposure. TCRdb independently ran MiXCR on the RACE reads; one entry per CDR3 protein. The table lists about 120,000 distinct CDR3 sequences, less than 15% of them singletons. Time point given: pre-sensitization, week 0. Treatment meaning: therapeutic diphenylcyclopropenone sensitization with weekly scalp DPC. Sequenced material: whole blood, taken in connection with sensitization to the hapten diphenylcyclopropenone (DPC). The receptors here all came from a young woman with alopecia areata. Some clones in this sample may be carry-over from other donors' samples.

Many counts were recorded for this clonotype. The chain joins TRBV7-6 to TRBJ2-5; either TRBD1 or TRBD2 may supply D (6 bases each). Germline V gene lookup returns CDR1 SGHVS and CDR2 FNYEAQ. Between the trimmed V and J ends, which lost 5 bases and 4 bases, there was a span of 14 bases. There are 14 residues in the CDR3. The CDR3 loop reads CASSLSQGGETQYF. The CDR3, as DNA: TGTGCCAGCAGCCTCTCACAGGGAGGAGAGACCCAGTACTTC.

The chain uses TRBV11-2 and TRBJ2-1; TRBD2 aligns across 9 bases. J lost 0 bases, V lost 5 bases, and 14 bases had no gene match. Germline V gene lookup returns CDR1 SGHAT and CDR2 FQNNGV. The CDR3 loop spans 19 amino acids. CDR3 protein: CASSLIRSGGSSSYNEQFF. CDR3 coding DNA: TGTGCCAGCAGCCTCATCCGCAGCGGGGGGTCGAGCTCCTACAATGAGCAGTTCTTC.

CDR3 nucleotides: TGTGCCAGCGGACAAGGATTGAACGGGGAGCTGTTTTTT. Amino acids: CASGQGLNGELFF. The chain has TRBV9 and TRBJ2-2, with a tentative D call TRBD1 (5 bases). The CDR3 is 13 residues long. Trimming shortened V by 7 bases and J by 7 bases, and 14 bases separated the two germline ends. Germline V lookup: CDR1 SGDLS, CDR2 YYNGEE.